These T cell receptor beta chains were read from a single sample in a study of T cells in Graves' hyperthyroidism and ophthalmopathy. TCRdb re-called the multiplex PCR reads through MiXCR, storing one row per CDR3 protein. The sample consists of fewer than 700,000 distinct CDR3 sequences, approximately 17% of them appearing once. What was sequenced was blood. The source of these receptors is a woman younger than 35 with Graves' ophthalmopathy. Both conserved end residues are part of each CDR3. The D gene is left open where the match is weak. Size is stated for part of the rows, as once, few or many counts, or as a class when the clone is expanded.

clone_size j_call v_call d_call cdr3_aa cdr3_nt
few TRBJ1-2 TRBV7-9 NA CASSSEQGNYGYTF TGTGCCAGCAGCTCAGAGCAGGGGAACTATGGCTACACCTTC
NA TRBJ2-3 TRBV29-1 TRBD2 CSVEFSREEVPDTQYF TGCAGCGTTGAATTTTCTCGGGAGGAGGTCCCAGATACGCAGTATTTT
NA TRBJ1-4 TRBV7-2 TRBD1 CASSLSVTGIEKLFF TGTGCCAGCAGCTTATCGGTGACAGGGATTGAAAAACTGTTTTTT
NA TRBJ2-4 TRBV14 NA CASSQDLGGVAKNIQYF TGTGCCAGCAGCCAAGATTTGGGTGGGGTAGCCAAAAACATTCAGTACTTC
many TRBJ1-4 TRBV6-5 TRBD1 CASSLGTGRGTNEKLFF TGTGCCAGCAGTTTGGGGACAGGCCGGGGGACTAATGAAAAACTGTTTTTT
NA TRBJ2-7 TRBV20-1 NA CSARDSSGASYVQYF TGCAGTGCTAGAGATTCCAGCGGAGCATCCTACGTGCAGTACTTC
many TRBJ1-5 TRBV18 NA CASSPGQDQPQHF TGTGCCAGCTCACCAGGCCAGGACCAGCCCCAGCATTTT
many TRBJ1-1 TRBV29-1 NA CSARTVLNTEAFF TGCAGCGCCCGGACAGTGCTGAACACTGAAGCTTTCTTT
many TRBJ2-5 TRBV7-7 NA CASSPWRGNQETQYF TGTGCTAGCAGCCCGTGGAGGGGGAACCAAGAGACCCAGTACTTC
few TRBJ2-1 TRBV7-9 TRBD1 CASSFPGQVYNEQFF TGTGCCAGCAGCTTTCCCGGACAGGTCTACAATGAGCAGTTCTTC
NA TRBJ2-7 TRBV20-1 TRBD2 CSASGYIAASGIALEQYF TGCAGTGCTAGTGGTTACATCGCGGCTAGCGGGATTGCACTCGAGCAGTACTTC
many TRBJ1-1 TRBV10-3 TRBD1 CAIGTGVMNTEAFF TGTGCCATCGGGACAGGGGTTATGAACACTGAAGCTTTCTTT
many TRBJ2-7 TRBV6-1 NA CASDAGTLRNEQYF TGTGCCAGCGACGCCGGGACACTTCGCAACGAGCAGTACTTC
NA TRBJ1-4 TRBV18 NA CASSPRESANEKLFF TGTGCCAGCTCACCCCGGGAGTCAGCTAATGAAAAACTGTTTTTT
NA TRBJ2-5 TRBV27 NA CASSLSPDYQEAQYF TGTGCCAGCAGTTTATCTCCGGATTACCAAGAGGCCCAGTACTTC
many TRBJ2-1 TRBV10-3 NA CAISDETILYNEQFF TGTGCCATCAGTGATGAGACTATCCTCTACAATGAGCAGTTCTTC
NA TRBJ2-1 TRBV5-4 TRBD2 CASSPGTSGTYNEQFF TGTGCCAGCAGCCCCGGGACTAGCGGGACCTACAATGAGCAGTTCTTC
few TRBJ1-1 TRBV5-4 NA CASSPGAENTEAFF TGTGCCAGCAGCCCTGGGGCAGAGAACACTGAAGCTTTCTTT
many TRBJ2-5 TRBV24-1 TRBD1 CATSHQTGVGETQYF TGTGCCACCAGTCATCAGACAGGGGTTGGAGAGACCCAGTACTTC
many TRBJ1-4 TRBV28 TRBD1 CASSLQGGDEKLFF TGTGCCAGCAGTTTACAGGGGGGAGATGAAAAACTGTTTTTT
few TRBJ1-5 TRBV20-1 TRBD1 CSASTGGQGRQPQHF TGCAGTGCTAGTACCGGGGGACAGGGTAGGCAGCCCCAGCATTTT
many TRBJ1-2 TRBV30 NA CAWTRSNYGYTF TGTGCCTGGACGAGGTCCAACTATGGCTACACCTTC
NA TRBJ2-7 TRBV30 TRBD2 CAWSVPKSGRAYEQYF TGTGCCTGGAGTGTACCAAAAAGCGGGAGGGCCTACGAGCAGTACTTC
many TRBJ1-2 TRBV20-1 NA CSARDRKGYGYTF TGCAGTGCTAGAGATCGCAAGGGCTATGGCTACACCTTC
many TRBJ2-5 TRBV6-1 NA CASSDQKGRETQYF TGTGCCAGCAGTGATCAGAAAGGGAGGGAGACCCAGTACTTC
many TRBJ1-1 TRBV5-1 TRBD1 CASVRGTGQNTEAFF TGCGCCAGCGTCCGGGGGACAGGGCAGAACACTGAAGCTTTCTTT
NA TRBJ1-2 TRBV20-1 NA CSARNRWRGPYGYTF TGCAGTGCTAGAAACCGTTGGAGAGGGCCCTATGGCTACACCTTC
NA TRBJ2-7 TRBV18 NA CASSPIEAHEQYF TGTGCCAGCTCACCAATAGAGGCGCACGAGCAGTACTTC
NA TRBJ1-3 TRBV28 TRBD1 CASSGDREVGNTIYF TGTGCCAGCAGTGGGGACAGGGAAGTTGGAAACACCATATATTTT
many TRBJ1-4 TRBV20-1 NA CSATGTTNEKLFF TGCAGTGCCACAGGGACAACTAATGAAAAACTGTTTTTT
many TRBJ2-3 TRBV7-3 NA CASSLSGGTTDTQYF TGTGCCAGCAGCTTAAGTGGGGGGACGACAGATACGCAGTATTTT
many TRBJ1-6 TRBV30 TRBD1 CALQGARDSPLHF TGTGCCTTACAGGGGGCGCGGGATTCACCCCTCCACTTT
NA TRBJ1-5 TRBV6-1 NA CAAKRTSDSDQPQHF TGTGCCGCCAAGCGAACGTCGGATTCTGATCAGCCCCAGCATTTT
once TRBJ1-2 TRBV2 TRBD1 CASGGQGNPFNYGYTF TGTGCCAGCGGGGGACAGGGCAACCCTTTTAACTATGGCTACACCTTC
NA TRBJ2-3 TRBV10-2 NA CASSERGGGSTDTQYF TGCGCCAGCAGTGAGAGAGGTGGAGGGAGCACAGATACGCAGTATTTT
many TRBJ2-1 TRBV3-1 TRBD2 CASSPGLAAGNEQFF TGTGCCAGCAGCCCGGGACTAGCGGCCGGCAATGAGCAGTTCTTC
NA TRBJ2-6 TRBV3-1 NA CASSQDHSGANVLTF TGTGCCAGCAGCCAAGACCACTCTGGGGCCAACGTCCTGACTTTC
NA TRBJ1-3 TRBV19 TRBD1 CASSISSGQGADF TGTGCCAGTAGTATTTCTTCGGGACAGGGGGCGGATTTT
many TRBJ2-7 TRBV11-1 TRBD2 CASSLSAWTSGSYEQYF TGTGCCAGCAGCTTATCAGCCTGGACTAGCGGTTCCTACGAGCAGTACTTC
many TRBJ1-1 TRBV28 TRBD1 CASSLTGQEISEAFF TGTGCCAGCAGTTTGACGGGACAGGAGATTTCTGAAGCTTTCTTT
many TRBJ1-5 TRBV4-1 TRBD1 CASSQGNRGQQPQHF TGCGCCAGCAGCCAGGGGAACAGGGGGCAACAGCCCCAGCATTTT
NA TRBJ2-1 TRBV2 NA CASSEISSYNEQFF TGTGCCAGCAGTGAGATAAGCTCCTACAATGAGCAGTTCTTC
few TRBJ2-1 TRBV7-8 TRBD2 CASSHYVKGLAGGLYNEQFF TGTGCCAGCAGCCACTACGTAAAGGGACTAGCGGGGGGGCTTTACAATGAGCAGTTCTTC
many TRBJ2-1 TRBV30 NA CAWSVSQDNEQFF TGTGCCTGGAGTGTAAGTCAGGACAATGAGCAGTTCTTC
NA TRBJ2-7 TRBV13 NA CASSPTGTRGAYEQDF TGTGCCAGCAGCCCCACCGGGACAAGGGGCGCCTACGAGCAGGACTTC